The 14 T cell receptor beta chains in this list originate from one sample, sequenced in a study of cytomegalovirus exposure and HLA in healthy donors. Here immunoSEQ multiplex PCR was the method, and the copy in TCRdb shows in-frame clones only, minus some. The sample carries 100,000 to 150,000 clones, approximately 89% recorded once. The specimen sequenced was PBMCs. These receptors were obtained from a man younger than 45 in good health and CMV-seronegative.

The CDR3 nucleotides are TGTGCCAGCAGCCCAAGGGAGGGTTTTGCTGAAAAACTGTTTTTT. Translation gives CASSPREGFAEKLFF. The V and J genes are TRBV2 and TRBJ1-4; D uncertain. The germline gives CDR1 SNHLY, CDR2 FYNNEI. This CDR3 spans 15 amino acids. With 6 bases removed from V and 7 bases from J, the gap between germline ends came to 18 bases.

The DNA for the CDR3 is TGCGCCAGCATAGGACAGGGTCCTTCCTACGAGCAGTACTTC. This gives the protein CASIGQGPSYEQYF. The chain employs TRBV5-1 and TRBJ2-7; 8 bases align to TRBD1. Looked up from germline, CDR1 is SGHRS and CDR2 is YFSETQ. This CDR3 is built from 14 residues. Losses at the gene ends were 6 bases for V and 1 base for J; bases not matched to a gene: 6.

For this clone: At one boundary the junction diverges from the germline segment, which might be a read error. The V call is TRBV11-2, the J call TRBJ2-4; TRBD1 is a possible D gene (7 bases). This CDR3 spans 11 amino acids. In germline, CDR1 is SGHAT, CDR2 FQNNGV. The chain's CDR3 is CASSAGTDLHF. CDR3 in DNA: TGTGCCAGCAGCGCGGGGACAGATTTGCACTTC. The whole variable domain, filled in from reference TRBV11-2 and TRBJ2-4, reads EAGVAQSPRYKIIEKRQSVAFWCNPISGHATLYWYQQILGQGPKLLIQFQNNGVVDDSQLPKDRFSAERLKGVDSTLKIQPAKLEDSAVYLCASSAGTDLHFGAGTRLSVL.

The chain employs TRBV5-1 and TRBJ2-7; possibly TRBD1 for D (6 bases). V was cut by 3 bases and J by 2 bases, with 12 bases left in between. This CDR3 spans 14 amino acids. Germline CDR1 is SGHRS and CDR2 is YFSETQ. The CDR3 here is CASSSQGSPYEQYF. For the CDR3, the DNA is TGCGCCAGCAGCTCACAGGGTTCTCCCTACGAGCAGTACTTC.

The rearrangement uses TRBV18 and TRBJ2-7, with 8 nucleotides matching TRBD1. This CDR3 has 13 residues. Germline values: CDR1 KGHSH, CDR2 LQKENI. V was clipped by 4 bases and J by 5 bases; unmatched bases: 4. The CDR3 spells CASSQDRADEQYF. Here the CDR3 DNA reads TGTGCCAGCTCACAGGACAGGGCGGACGAGCAGTACTTC.

CDR3 amino acids: CASSLGQGAKNEQFF. In nucleotides, the CDR3 is TGTGCCAGCAGCTTGGGACAGGGGGCGAAGAATGAGCAGTTCTTC. The chain employs TRBV7-8 and TRBJ2-1; 12 bases align to TRBD1. The CDR3 runs 15 residues. Germline V lookup: CDR1 SGHVS, CDR2 FQNEAQ. The trim removed 3 bases at V and 7 bases at J, leaving 4 bases unmatched.

V and J are TRBV28 and TRBJ2-7; D gene ambiguous. This CDR3 region has 13 residues. V was pared by 7 bases and J by 2 bases, with 12 bases between. Germline CDR1 is MDHEN and CDR2 is SYDVKM. Here the CDR3 reads CASTTDGAYEQYF. The CDR3 DNA reads TGTGCCAGCACCACCGACGGAGCCTACGAGCAGTACTTC.

The V gene is TRBV2, the J gene TRBJ2-3, with D hard to call. The V end lost 4 bases, the J end lost 0 bases, and 11 bases lay between the germline ends. The CDR3 extends over 15 amino acids. Germline values: CDR1 SNHLY, CDR2 FYNNEI. The CDR3 protein is CASSGLLASTDTQYF. In DNA, the CDR3 is TGTGCCAGCAGTGGACTCCTCGCTAGCACAGATACGCAGTATTTT.

The CDR3: CASRENRDEAFF. The CDR3, as DNA: TGTGCCAGCAGGGAAAACAGGGATGAAGCTTTCTTT. This chain links TRBV2 with TRBJ1-1; perhaps TRBD1 as D (6 bases). Trimming cost V 6 bases and J 7 bases, with 12 bases left between them. The CDR3 runs 12 residues. Germline lookup yields CDR1 SNHLY and CDR2 FYNNEI.

The V and J genes are TRBV7-2 and TRBJ2-3, with D possibly TRBD2 on 5 matching bases. Per the germline V gene, CDR1 is SGHTA and CDR2 is FQGNSA. Trimming shortened V by 6 bases and J by 5 bases, and 12 bases separated the two germline ends. The CDR3 is 13 amino acids. CDR3 residues: CASSRGIEDTQYF. DNA for the CDR3: TGTGCCAGCAGTCGGGGAATTGAAGATACGCAGTATTTT. Complete variable domain (other parts from reference TRBV7-2 and TRBJ2-3): GAGVSQSPSNKVTEKGKDVELRCDPISGHTALYWYRQSLGQGLEFLIYFQGNSAPDKSGLPSDRFSAERTGGSVSTLTIQRTQQEDSAVYLCASSRGIEDTQYFGPGTRLTVL.

This rearrangement joins TRBV9 to TRBJ1-1, with D possibly matching TRBD1 (5 bases). V was clipped by 3 bases and J by 6 bases, with 15 bases between them. The CDR3 is 14 residues long. The germline gives CDR1 SGDLS, CDR2 YYNGEE. The CDR3 here is CASSESPRQPEAFF. The CDR3 DNA reads as TGTGCCAGCAGCGAGAGTCCCCGACAGCCTGAAGCTTTCTTT.

The chain combines TRBV7-9 with TRBJ2-5, with 7 bases that match TRBD1. Germline assignment: CDR1 SEHNR and CDR2 FQNEAQ (reference sequence). The CDR3 loop spans 16 amino acids. The V segment lost 2 bases and the J segment 4 bases; nucleotides outside the gene matches: 10. CDR3 in DNA: TGTGCCAGCAGCTTACTAGACAGGGTCAGAGGAGAGACCCAGTACTTC. Translating it yields CASSLLDRVRGETQYF.

The rearrangement links TRBV6-4 to TRBJ1-1; D gene unclear. Trimming cost V 0 bases and J 6 bases, with 11 bases left between them. CDR3 length: 14 amino acids. The germline V gene has CDR1 MRHNA and CDR2 SNTAGT. CDR3 loop: CASSDSLDPAEAFF. CDR3 nucleotides: TGTGCCAGCAGTGACTCACTAGATCCCGCTGAAGCTTTCTTT.

This clone was counted a single time. V is TRBV25-1 and J is TRBJ1-1; 10 bases line up with TRBD1. V dropped 0 bases and J dropped 6; count of bases not matched to a gene: 7. The CDR3 has 16 residues. Germline V gene sequence: CDR1 MGHDK, CDR2 SYGVNS. CDR3 DNA: TGTGCCAGCAGTGAATATAAAGGGACAGGGGTCTCTGAAGCTTTCTTT. This encodes CASSEYKGTGVSEAFF.